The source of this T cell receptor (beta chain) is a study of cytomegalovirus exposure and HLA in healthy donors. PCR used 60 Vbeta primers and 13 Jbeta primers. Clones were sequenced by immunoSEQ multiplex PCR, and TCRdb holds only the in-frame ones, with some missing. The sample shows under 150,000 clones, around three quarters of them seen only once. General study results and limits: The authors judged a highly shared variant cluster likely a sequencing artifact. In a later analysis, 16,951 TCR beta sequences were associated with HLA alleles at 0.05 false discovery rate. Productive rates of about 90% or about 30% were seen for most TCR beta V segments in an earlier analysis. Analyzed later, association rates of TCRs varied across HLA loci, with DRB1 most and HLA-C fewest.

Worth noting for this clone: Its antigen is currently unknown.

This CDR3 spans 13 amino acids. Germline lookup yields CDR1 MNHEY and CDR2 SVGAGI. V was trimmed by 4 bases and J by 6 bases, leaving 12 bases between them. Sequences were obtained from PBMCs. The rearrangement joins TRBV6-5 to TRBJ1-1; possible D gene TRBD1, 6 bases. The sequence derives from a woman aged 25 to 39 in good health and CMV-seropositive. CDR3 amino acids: CASSSTGSAEAFF. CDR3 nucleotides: TGTGCCAGCAGTTCTACAGGGTCCGCTGAAGCTTTCTTT.